The 28 T cell receptor beta chains below were found in one sample sequenced in a study of identical twins. TCRdb reprocessed the 5' RACE reads with MiXCR, giving one entry per CDR3 protein. The sample carries some 900,000 distinct CDR3 sequences, 9% to 15% recorded once. A further study also used this sample, focusing on yellow fever vaccine responses in identical twins.

Specimen: PBMCs. These receptors came from a woman between 18 and 29 years old in good health.

This clonotype appeared a few times. The chain combines TRBV6-5 with TRBJ2-7; 7 bases line up with TRBD1. V lost 2 bases, J lost 0 bases, and 4 bases stayed unmatched. The CDR3 is 15 amino acids. In germline, CDR1 is MNHEY, CDR2 SVGAGI. Here the CDR3 DNA reads TGTGCCAGCAGTTACGGGACAGAGAGCTCCTACGAGCAGTACGTC. It yields the protein CASSYGTESSYEQYV.

For this clonotype: A much larger clone lies a single base off, so this may be a read error. The V and J genes are TRBV12-3 or TRBV12-4 and TRBJ2-2; 7 bases line up with TRBD2. The length of the CDR3 is 12 residues. As DNA, the CDR3 is TGTGCCAGCAGTAGAGTAAGCGGGGAGCTGGTTTTT. This sequence encodes CASSRVSGELVF.

This clonotype showed up just once. The V call is TRBV2, the J call TRBJ2-4, with D uncertain. This CDR3 comprises 15 residues. V was cut by 2 bases and J by 2 bases, with 10 bases left in between. Germline CDR1 is SNHLY and CDR2 is FYNNEI. CDR3 nucleotides: TGTGCCAGCAGTGAACGATTGGATTCCAAAAACATTCAGTACTTC. Translated, it gives CASSERLDSKNIQYF.

This clonotype has a handful of counts. The CDR3 sequence: CASSQAATVNFGQFF. The CDR3 DNA is TGTGCCAGCAGCCAAGCCGCCACGGTGAATTTTGGGCAGTTCTTC. The chain employs TRBV3-1 and TRBJ2-1; D is undetermined. CDR3 length: 15 amino acids. V shed 1 base and J shed 12 bases, with 19 bases lying between them. In germline, CDR1 is LGHDT, CDR2 YNNKEL (reference sequence).

This chain joins TRBV15 and TRBJ2-3; D might be TRBD1 (5 bases). The germline V gene encodes CDR1 LNHNV and CDR2 YYDKDF (reference sequence). The CDR3 length is 17 residues. V was shortened by 0 bases and J by 4 bases, with 17 bases between the two germline ends. The CDR3 here is CATSREGGGRGPDTQYF. CDR3 DNA sequence: TGTGCCACCAGCAGAGAAGGCGGCGGTAGGGGCCCAGATACGCAGTATTTT.

This clonotype was detected only a few times. J is TRBJ2-1 and V is TRBV12-3 or TRBV12-4; TRBD2 matches at 10 bases. The CDR3 is 13 amino acids. With 4 bases clipped from V and 10 bases from J, the junction kept 4 bases outside the gene matches. CDR3 in DNA: TGTGCCAGCAGTTGGCTAGCGGGAGTGGAGCAGTTCTTC. It encodes CASSWLAGVEQFF.

This clonotype was seen a few times. This chain links TRBV10-3 with TRBJ2-3; maybe TRBD2 (6 bases). The V gene's germline CDR1 is ENHRY and CDR2 SYGVKD. V lost 6 bases and J 3 bases, leaving 10 bases between the germline ends. This CDR3 is 13 amino acids long. In DNA, the CDR3 is TGTGCCATCAGCTCGGGACTGACAGATACGCAGTATTTT. The encoded protein is CAISSGLTDTQYF.

This chain joins TRBV7-8 and TRBJ2-1, with no clear D. The germline V gene has CDR1 SGHVS and CDR2 FQNEAQ. With 5 bases removed from V and 10 bases from J, the gap between germline ends came to 12 bases. The CDR3 length is 12 residues. CDR3 DNA: TGTGCCAGCAGCCCCGTCGTGTGGGAGCAGTTCTTC. It specifies CASSPVVWEQFF.

There are many counts of this clonotype. The chain has TRBV12-3 or TRBV12-4 and TRBJ2-3, with no clear D. CDR3 length equals 15 residues. The V end was cut by 6 bases, the J end by 2 bases, with 15 bases between. Here the CDR3 DNA reads TGTGCCAGCAGCCTAAGAAAGTCTATCACAGATACGCAGTATTTT. Translated, it gives CASSLRKSITDTQYF.

This clonotype was found a few times. The chain combines TRBV20-1 with TRBJ2-3; no reliable D call. Trimming removed 6 bases at V and 0 bases at J, with 7 bases between. The CDR3 is 12 amino acids. The germline V gene has CDR1 DFQATT and CDR2 SNEGSKA (reference sequence). The CDR3: CSAHLSTDTQYF. As DNA, the CDR3 is TGCAGTGCCCACCTCAGCACAGATACGCAGTATTTT.

This clonotype was counted between two and nine times. The chain recombines TRBV12-3 or TRBV12-4 with TRBJ1-2; D is possibly TRBD1 (6 bases). CDR3 size: 13 residues. Trimming stripped 6 bases from V and 4 bases from J, with 12 bases between. CDR3 sequence (DNA): TGTGCCAGCAGGGAAACAGGGTTCTATGGCTACACCTTC. Translated, it gives CASRETGFYGYTF.

This clonotype was seen only a few times. V is TRBV27 and J is TRBJ1-2; 8 nucleotides align to TRBD1. The CDR3 contains 16 residues. Germline CDR1 MNHEY, CDR2 SMNVEV (reference sequence). The trim removed 3 bases at V and 4 bases at J, leaving 10 bases unmatched. For the CDR3, the DNA is TGTGCCAGCAGTTTGGAGCACCCAGGGGGCGGCTATGGCTACACCTTC. Amino acid sequence: CASSLEHPGGGYGYTF.

This clonotype was picked up many times. The chain carries TRBV27 and TRBJ1-2, with D perhaps matching TRBD1 (5 bases). Germline CDR1 reads MNHEY; CDR2 reads SMNVEV (reference sequence). The CDR3 has 15 residues. V was shortened by 3 bases and J by 0 bases, with 11 bases between the two germline ends. The chain's CDR3 is CASSLVGDSNYGYTF. DNA for the CDR3: TGTGCCAGCAGTTTGGTGGGGGATTCTAACTATGGCTACACCTTC.

The chain couples TRBV4-1 to TRBJ2-6, with TRBD1 identical over 10 bases. V dropped 0 bases and J dropped 0; count of bases not matched to a gene: 2. CDR1 is MGHRA and CDR2 is YSYEKL in the germline V gene. This CDR3 spans 18 amino acids. CDR3 amino acids: CASSQDGQGVSGANVLTF. CDR3 DNA: TGCGCCAGCAGCCAAGATGGACAGGGGGTCTCTGGGGCCAACGTCCTGACTTTC.

The chain employs TRBV7-9 and TRBJ1-2, with 12 positions matching TRBD1. This CDR3 has 14 residues. V shed 5 bases and J 6 bases; nucleotides not matched to a gene: 4. Per the germline V gene, CDR1 is SEHNR and CDR2 is FQNEAQ (reference sequence). The CDR3 bases are TGTGCCAGCAGCCGGGACAGGGGGCGTAATGGCTACACCTTC. Its protein is CASSRDRGRNGYTF.

This clonotype was observed a handful of times. The chain recombines TRBV7-9 with TRBJ2-5; tentatively, D is TRBD2 (6 bases). The CDR3 extends over 13 amino acids. The germline V and J ends were trimmed by 1 base and 9 bases, with 12 bases remaining between them. CDR1 and CDR2 from the germline V gene are SEHNR and FQNEAQ (reference sequence). This CDR3 reads CASSLEEGWAQYF. CDR3 nucleotides: TGTGCCAGCAGCTTAGAGGAGGGGTGGGCCCAGTACTTC.

In this sample, this clonotype turned up a few times. The chain couples TRBV11-2 to TRBJ1-1; D is possibly TRBD1 (5 bases). Germline CDR1 is SGHAT and CDR2 is FQNNGV. The CDR3 sequence is 16 residues long. V lost 6 bases to trimming and J lost 0 bases, with 17 bases between them. CDR3 protein: CASSPRQRGMNTEAFF. CDR3 sequence (DNA): TGTGCCAGCAGTCCCCGACAGAGAGGTATGAACACTGAAGCTTTCTTT.

The V call is TRBV28, the J call TRBJ2-4; D is perhaps TRBD1 (6 bases). The CDR3 runs to 17 residues. Trimming shortened V by 1 base and J by 0 bases, and 13 bases separated the two germline ends. The germline V gene has CDR1 MDHEN and CDR2 SYDVKM. The CDR3, as DNA: TGTGCCAGCAGTTTATTTGTTGAGGGGGAAGCCAAAAACATTCAGTACTTC. As protein: CASSLFVEGEAKNIQYF.

The V gene is TRBV28, the J gene TRBJ2-2, with 7 bases aligning to TRBD1. The CDR3 totals 16 residues. Looked up from germline, CDR1 is MDHEN and CDR2 is SYDVKM. V lost 6 bases to trimming and J lost 4 bases; unmatched junction nucleotides: 11. The CDR3, as DNA: TGTGCCAGCAGGACCGGGACAGCTCGTGGCACCGGGGAGCTGTTTTTT. It encodes CASRTGTARGTGELFF.

This chain joins TRBV27 and TRBJ1-2; D not certain. CDR1 is MNHEY and CDR2 is SMNVEV in the germline V gene (reference sequence). This CDR3 is built from 16 residues. The V end was cut by 4 bases, the J end by 2 bases, with 17 bases between. This chain's CDR3 is CASSSGGVIGNYGYTF. The CDR3 coding sequence is TGTGCCAGCAGTTCGGGCGGGGTAATAGGCAACTATGGCTACACCTTC.

This clonotype has a handful of counts. This rearrangement joins TRBV11-2 to TRBJ1-4, with no clear D. Deletions cut 1 base from V and 4 bases from J, with 13 bases between. The CDR3 runs 16 residues. Germline loops: CDR1 SGHAT, CDR2 FQNNGV. DNA of the CDR3: TGTGCCAGCAGCTTAGCTTATCCGGGTATTAATGAAAAACTGTTTTTT. It translates to CASSLAYPGINEKLFF.

This clonotype was detected only a few times. The gene calls are TRBV10-3 and TRBJ2-1; the match to TRBD2 covers 15 bases. J gave up 3 bases and V 10 bases, and 13 bases lay outside the gene matches. The CDR3 covers 18 residues. The germline V gene encodes CDR1 ENHRY and CDR2 SYGVKD. CDR3 amino acids: CATLSGTSGRTIYNEQFF. CDR3 DNA sequence: TGTGCCACGCTTTCCGGGACTAGCGGGAGGACCATCTACAATGAGCAGTTCTTC.

This clonotype appeared many times. The rearrangement joins TRBV5-1 to TRBJ2-1, with 12 bases matching TRBD2. Per the germline V gene, CDR1 is SGHRS and CDR2 is YFSETQ. The ends lost 4 bases at V and 4 bases at J; junction bases unmatched: 6. This CDR3 region has 16 residues. CDR3 nucleotide sequence: TGCGCCAGCAGCCGTTTGACTAGCGGGAGATACAATGAGCAGTTCTTC. As protein: CASSRLTSGRYNEQFF.

This clonotype was seen only a few times. This chain's CDR3 is CASSAAGDPFF. For the CDR3, the DNA is TGTGCCAGCAGCGCAGCGGGAGATCCGTTCTTC. The chain employs TRBV7-8 and TRBJ2-1; the match to TRBD2 covers 8 bases. Germline assignment: CDR1 SGHVS and CDR2 FQNEAQ. Trimming at V came to 5 bases and at J to 15 bases, leaving 6 bases not matched to a gene. This CDR3 comprises 11 residues.

There are a few counts of this clonotype. V gene TRBV12-3 or TRBV12-4 combines with J gene TRBJ1-1; the D is unclear. The CDR3 sequence is 13 residues long. V gave up 3 bases and J gave up 0 bases, with 5 bases separating them. CDR3 residues: CASSLMLNTEAFF. The CDR3 DNA is TGTGCCAGCAGTTTGATGTTGAACACTGAAGCTTTCTTT.

This clonotype was detected a few times. The chain uses TRBV7-9 and TRBJ2-3; 12 nucleotides align to TRBD2. The germline V gene encodes CDR1 SEHNR and CDR2 FQNEAQ (reference sequence). V was clipped by 4 bases and J by 3 bases; unmatched bases: 8. The CDR3 consists of 17 residues. The CDR3 reads CASSSPRTSGNTDTQYF. The DNA of the CDR3 is TGTGCCAGCAGCTCACCTCGGACTAGCGGGAATACAGATACGCAGTATTTT.

This clonotype was counted a few times. The chain links TRBV9 to TRBJ2-3; D is unclear. Germline loops: CDR1 SGDLS, CDR2 YYNGEE. The CDR3 extends over 14 amino acids. V was pared by 4 bases and J by 2 bases, with 11 bases between. The CDR3 region is CASSSGYHTDTQYF. The CDR3 DNA sequence: TGTGCCAGCAGCTCCGGGTACCACACAGATACGCAGTATTTT.

This chain uses TRBV11-2 with TRBJ2-6; D is possibly TRBD1 or TRBD2 (6 bases each). The length of the CDR3 is 19 residues. Trimming cost V 6 bases and J 0 bases, with 21 bases left between them. Per germline, CDR1 SGHAT and CDR2 FQNNGV. The CDR3 DNA is TGTGCCAGCAGGGGCTCCGGGGGCCTCTATGGCTCTGGGGCCAACGTCCTGACTTTC. Encoded protein: CASRGSGGLYGSGANVLTF.